This is a list of T cell receptor beta chains from one sample in a study of cytomegalovirus exposure and HLA in healthy donors. TCRdb keeps only in-frame clones here, not all; method: immunoSEQ multiplex PCR. This table holds more than 60,000 clones, around 96% found once. Sequences were obtained from PBMCs. The receptors here all came from a woman younger than 35 in good health and CMV-seropositive. Each CDR3 is given with its conserved first and last residue.

V	J	CDR3
TRBV19	TRBJ1-2	CATQHGRQGGYTF
TRBV10-3	TRBJ2-7	CAIGWGWGDSYEQYF
TRBV11-2	TRBJ1-1	CASSRDRANTEAFF
TRBV7-2	TRBJ1-3	CASSLEGSGNTIYF
TRBV5-1	TRBJ2-7	CASSLTWGSRYEQYF
TRBV5-1	TRBJ1-4	CASGQGDSNEKLFF
TRBV27	TRBJ2-2	CASSFRPGGVTGELFF
TRBV19	TRBJ1-2	CASSQQANYGYTF
TRBV27	TRBJ2-1	CASSSFQREGRDEQFF
TRBV4-2	TRBJ2-7	CASSQASGRSYEQYF
TRBV2	TRBJ1-4	CASSVRTGVGEKLFF
TRBV20-1	TRBJ2-5	CSAVRGETQYF
TRBV30	TRBJ1-4	CAWSHGLEEKLFF
TRBV30	TRBJ2-2	CACSGTQNTGELFF
TRBV28	TRBJ1-2	CASRRSSGVNYGYTF
TRBV27	TRBJ2-7	CASRFLQGSEVQYF
TRBV7-2	TRBJ1-4	CASSPEDSSEKLFF
TRBV18	TRBJ1-2	CASSPKTGGSRYGYTF
TRBV19	TRBJ2-7	CASSQGPYEQYF
TRBV10-2	TRBJ2-1	CASSVRRSPSYNEQFF
TRBV5-6	TRBJ2-7	CASSWGALSYEQYF
TRBV27	TRBJ2-1	CASSAYSSGLAGVGDNEQFF
TRBV6-5	TRBJ1-5	CASSYSSRGGNQPQHF
TRBV4-1	TRBJ2-7	CASSQRSGDPAYEQYF
TRBV6-6	TRBJ2-7	CATRTSDSYEQYF
TRBV9	TRBJ2-5	CASSPIGTIQETQYF
TRBV15	TRBJ1-2	CATSRDQSQSTLSYGYTF
TRBV11-3	TRBJ2-2	CASSPGLAGGLRDTGELFF
TRBV28	TRBJ1-1	CASSLIQGAIGTEAFF